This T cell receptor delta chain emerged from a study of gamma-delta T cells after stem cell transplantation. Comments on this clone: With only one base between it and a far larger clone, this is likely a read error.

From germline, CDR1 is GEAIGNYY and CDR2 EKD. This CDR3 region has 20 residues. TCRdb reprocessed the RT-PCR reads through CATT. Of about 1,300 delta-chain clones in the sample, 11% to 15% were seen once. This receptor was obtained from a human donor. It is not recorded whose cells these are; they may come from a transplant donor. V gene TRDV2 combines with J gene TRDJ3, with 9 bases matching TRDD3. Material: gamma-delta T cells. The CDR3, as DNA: TGTGCCTGTGACACAGCTTCTGGGGGATTCGTATCCTGGGACATCCGACAGATGTTTTTC. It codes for CACDTASGGFVSWDIRQMFF.